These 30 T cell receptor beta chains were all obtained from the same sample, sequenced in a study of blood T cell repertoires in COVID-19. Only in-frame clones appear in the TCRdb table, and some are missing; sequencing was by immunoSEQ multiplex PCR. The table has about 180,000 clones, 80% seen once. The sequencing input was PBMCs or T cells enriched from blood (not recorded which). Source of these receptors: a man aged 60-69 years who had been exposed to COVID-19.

CDR3 sequence (DNA): TGTGCCAGTAGCCTCGATAGAGGACTCGACTCCGGGGAAGCTTTCTTT. This gives the protein CASSLDRGLDSGEAFF. The chain employs TRBV19 and TRBJ1-1; no firm D call. The CDR3 extends over 16 amino acids. From germline, CDR1 is LNHDA and CDR2 SQIVND (reference sequence). V was cut by 6 bases and J by 8 bases, with 25 bases left in between.

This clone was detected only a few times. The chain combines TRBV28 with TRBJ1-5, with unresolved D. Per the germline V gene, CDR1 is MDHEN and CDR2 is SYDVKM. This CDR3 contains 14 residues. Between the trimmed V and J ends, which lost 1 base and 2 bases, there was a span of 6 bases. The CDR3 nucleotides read TGTGCCAGCAGTTTATTACAAGGCAATCAGCCCCAGCATTTT. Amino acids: CASSLLQGNQPQHF.

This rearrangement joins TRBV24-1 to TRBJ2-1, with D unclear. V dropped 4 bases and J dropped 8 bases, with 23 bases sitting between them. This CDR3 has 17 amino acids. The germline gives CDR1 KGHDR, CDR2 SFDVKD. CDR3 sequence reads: CATSDLRFGGTTDEQFF. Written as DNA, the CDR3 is TGTGCCACCAGTGACTTGCGGTTTGGCGGAACCACCGATGAGCAGTTCTTC.

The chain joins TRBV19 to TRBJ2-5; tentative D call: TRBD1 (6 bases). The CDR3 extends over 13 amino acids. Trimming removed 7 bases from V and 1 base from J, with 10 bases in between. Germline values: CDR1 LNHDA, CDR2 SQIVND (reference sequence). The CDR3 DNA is TGTGCCAGTAAACAGGGCTTCCAAGAGACCCAGTACTTC. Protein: CASKQGFQETQYF.

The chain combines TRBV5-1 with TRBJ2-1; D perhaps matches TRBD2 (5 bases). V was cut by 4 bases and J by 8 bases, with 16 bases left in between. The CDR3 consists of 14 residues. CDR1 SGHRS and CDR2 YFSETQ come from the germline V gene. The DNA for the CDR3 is TGCGCCAGCAGCCCTGGTCTCGGGGTGGATGAGCAGTTCTTC. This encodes CASSPGLGVDEQFF.

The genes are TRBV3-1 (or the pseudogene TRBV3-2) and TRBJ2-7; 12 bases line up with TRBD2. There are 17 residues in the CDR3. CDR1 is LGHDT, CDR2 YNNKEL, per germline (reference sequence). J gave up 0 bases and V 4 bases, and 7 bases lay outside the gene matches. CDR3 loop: CASSPGTSGFSSYEQYF. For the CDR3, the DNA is TGTGCCAGCAGCCCTGGGACTAGCGGGTTTAGCTCCTACGAGCAGTACTTC.

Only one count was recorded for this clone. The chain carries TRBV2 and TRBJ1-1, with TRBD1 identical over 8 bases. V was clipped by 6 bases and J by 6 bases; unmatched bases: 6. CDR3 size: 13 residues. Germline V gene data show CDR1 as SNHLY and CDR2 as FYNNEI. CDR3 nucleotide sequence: TGTGCCAGCAGGGACAGGGAGATCGCTGAAGCTTTCTTT. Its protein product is CASRDREIAEAFF.

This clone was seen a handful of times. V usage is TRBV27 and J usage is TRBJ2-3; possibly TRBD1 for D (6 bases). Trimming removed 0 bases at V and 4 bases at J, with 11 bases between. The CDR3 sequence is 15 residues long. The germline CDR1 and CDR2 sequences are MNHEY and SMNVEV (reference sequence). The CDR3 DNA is TGTGCCAGCAGTTTATCATCGTCAGGGGCAGATACGCAGTATTTT. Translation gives CASSLSSSGADTQYF.

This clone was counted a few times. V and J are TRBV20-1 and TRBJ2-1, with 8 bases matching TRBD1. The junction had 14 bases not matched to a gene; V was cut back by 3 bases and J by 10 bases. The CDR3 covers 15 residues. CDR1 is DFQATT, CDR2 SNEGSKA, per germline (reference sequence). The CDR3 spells CSASDPGQAVSEQFF. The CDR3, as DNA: TGCAGTGCTAGTGACCCGGGACAGGCGGTATCCGAGCAGTTCTTC.

The CDR3 region has the DNA TGTGCCAGCAGCAAAGAACAGGAAGAGACCCAGTACTTC. This translates into CASSKEQEETQYF. The chain carries TRBV21-1 and TRBJ2-5; the table's D call, TRBD1, has no DNA check behind it. TRBV21-1 is deemed a pseudogene. This CDR3 contains 13 residues.

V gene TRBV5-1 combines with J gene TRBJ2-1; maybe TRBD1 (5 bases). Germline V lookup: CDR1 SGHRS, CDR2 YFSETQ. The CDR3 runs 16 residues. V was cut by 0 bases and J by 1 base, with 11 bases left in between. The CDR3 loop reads CASSLETVISYNEQFF. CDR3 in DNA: TGCGCCAGCAGCTTGGAGACAGTCATTTCCTACAATGAGCAGTTCTTC.

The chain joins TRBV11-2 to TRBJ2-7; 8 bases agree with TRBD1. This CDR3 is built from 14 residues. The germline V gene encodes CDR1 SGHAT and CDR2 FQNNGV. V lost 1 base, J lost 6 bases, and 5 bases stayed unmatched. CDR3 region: CASSLGGQGGEQYF. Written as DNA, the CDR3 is TGTGCCAGCAGCTTAGGCGGACAGGGAGGCGAGCAGTACTTC.

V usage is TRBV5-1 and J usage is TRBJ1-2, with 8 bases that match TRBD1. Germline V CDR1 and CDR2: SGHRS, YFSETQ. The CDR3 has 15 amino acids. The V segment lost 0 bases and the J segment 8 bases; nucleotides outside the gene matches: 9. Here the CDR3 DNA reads TGCGCCAGCAGCTTGGAGGGGACAGGTGCGAGGGGCTACACCTTC. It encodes CASSLEGTGARGYTF.

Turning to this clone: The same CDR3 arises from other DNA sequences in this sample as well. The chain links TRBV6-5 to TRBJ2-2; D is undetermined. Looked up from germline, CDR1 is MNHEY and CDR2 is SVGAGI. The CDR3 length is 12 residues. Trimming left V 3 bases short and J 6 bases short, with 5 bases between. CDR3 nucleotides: TGTGCCAGCAGTTATTCAGCCGGGGAGCTGTTTTTT. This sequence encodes CASSYSAGELFF.

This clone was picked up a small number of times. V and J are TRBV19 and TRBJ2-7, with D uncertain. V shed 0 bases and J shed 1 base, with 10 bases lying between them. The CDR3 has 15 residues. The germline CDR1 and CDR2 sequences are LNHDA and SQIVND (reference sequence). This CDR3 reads CASSIEPGPSYEQYF. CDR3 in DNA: TGTGCCAGTAGTATAGAGCCAGGCCCTTCCTACGAGCAGTACTTC.

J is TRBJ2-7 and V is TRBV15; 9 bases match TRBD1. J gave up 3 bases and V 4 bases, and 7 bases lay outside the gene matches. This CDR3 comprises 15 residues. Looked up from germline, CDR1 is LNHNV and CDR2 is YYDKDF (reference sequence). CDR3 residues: CATSTSGTGLYEQYF. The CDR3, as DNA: TGTGCCACCAGCACCTCCGGGACAGGGCTCTACGAGCAGTACTTC.

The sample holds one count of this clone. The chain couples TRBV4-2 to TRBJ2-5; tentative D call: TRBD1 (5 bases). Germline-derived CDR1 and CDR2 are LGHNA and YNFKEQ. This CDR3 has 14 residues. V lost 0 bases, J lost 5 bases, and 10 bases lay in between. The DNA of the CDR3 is TGTGCCAGCAGCCAAGATGGATCAGGGGAGACCCAGTACTTC. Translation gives CASSQDGSGETQYF.

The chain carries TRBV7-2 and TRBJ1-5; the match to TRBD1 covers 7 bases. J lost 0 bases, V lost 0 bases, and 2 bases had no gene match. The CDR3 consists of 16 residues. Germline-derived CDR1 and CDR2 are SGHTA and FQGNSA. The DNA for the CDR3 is TGTGCCAGCAGCTTAGCCCACAGGGGTAGCAATCAGCCCCAGCATTTT. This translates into CASSLAHRGSNQPQHF.

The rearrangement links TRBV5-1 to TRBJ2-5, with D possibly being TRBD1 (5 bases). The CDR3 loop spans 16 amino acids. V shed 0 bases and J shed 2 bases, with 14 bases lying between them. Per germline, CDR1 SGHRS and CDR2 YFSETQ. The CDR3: CASSLEGFNWQETQYF. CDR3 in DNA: TGCGCCAGCAGCTTGGAGGGGTTTAATTGGCAAGAGACCCAGTACTTC.

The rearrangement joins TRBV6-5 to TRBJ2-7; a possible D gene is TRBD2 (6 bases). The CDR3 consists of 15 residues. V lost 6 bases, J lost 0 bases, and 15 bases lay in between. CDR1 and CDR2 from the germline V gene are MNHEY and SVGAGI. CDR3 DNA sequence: TGTGCCAGCAGCACCCCCGGGACTGGCTCCTACGAGCAGTACTTC. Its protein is CASSTPGTGSYEQYF.

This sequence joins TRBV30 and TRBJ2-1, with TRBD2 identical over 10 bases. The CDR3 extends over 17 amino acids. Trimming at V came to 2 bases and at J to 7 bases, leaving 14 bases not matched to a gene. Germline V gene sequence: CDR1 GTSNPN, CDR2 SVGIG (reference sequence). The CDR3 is CAWSSLDLAGVGNEQFF. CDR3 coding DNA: TGTGCCTGGAGTTCCCTCGATCTAGCGGGAGTGGGTAATGAGCAGTTCTTC.

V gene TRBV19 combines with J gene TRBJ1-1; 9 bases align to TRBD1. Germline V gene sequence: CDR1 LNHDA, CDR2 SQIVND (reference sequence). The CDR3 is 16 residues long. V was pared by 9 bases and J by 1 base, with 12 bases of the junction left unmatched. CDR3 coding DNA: TGTGCCAGCTTACCGGGACAGGGCTGGACGAACACTGAAGCTTTCTTT. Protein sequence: CASLPGQGWTNTEAFF.

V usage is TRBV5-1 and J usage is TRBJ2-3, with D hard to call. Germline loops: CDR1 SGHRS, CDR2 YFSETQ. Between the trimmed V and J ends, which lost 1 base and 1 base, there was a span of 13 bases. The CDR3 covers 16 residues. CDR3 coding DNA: TGCGCCAGCAGCTTGATCGCAGGAACCGGCACAGATACGCAGTATTTT. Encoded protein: CASSLIAGTGTDTQYF.

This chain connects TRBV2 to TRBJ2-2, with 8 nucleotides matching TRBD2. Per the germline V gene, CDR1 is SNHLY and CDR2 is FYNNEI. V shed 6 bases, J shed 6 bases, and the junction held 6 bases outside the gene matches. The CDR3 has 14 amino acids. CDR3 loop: CASRVSGIAGELFF. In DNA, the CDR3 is TGTGCCAGCAGGGTTAGCGGGATCGCCGGGGAGCTGTTTTTT.

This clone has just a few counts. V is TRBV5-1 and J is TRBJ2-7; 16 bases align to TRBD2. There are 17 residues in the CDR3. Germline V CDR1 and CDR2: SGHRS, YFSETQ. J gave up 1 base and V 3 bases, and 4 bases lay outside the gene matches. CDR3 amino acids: CASSSGTSGRVSYEQYF. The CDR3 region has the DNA TGCGCCAGCAGCTCGGGGACTAGCGGGAGGGTATCCTACGAGCAGTACTTC. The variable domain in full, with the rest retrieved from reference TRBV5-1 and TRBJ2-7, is KAGVTQTPRYLIKTRGQQVTLSCSPISGHRSVSWYQQTPGQGLQFLFEYFSETQRNKGNFPGRFSGRQFSNSRSEMNVSTLELGDSALYLCASSSGTSGRVSYEQYFGPGTRLTVT.

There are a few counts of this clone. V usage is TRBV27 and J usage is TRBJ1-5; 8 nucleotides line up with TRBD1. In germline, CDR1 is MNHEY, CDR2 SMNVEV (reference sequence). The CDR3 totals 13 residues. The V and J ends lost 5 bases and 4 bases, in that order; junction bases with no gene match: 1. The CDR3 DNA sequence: TGTGCCAGCAGTACAGGGGGAAATCAGCCCCAGCATTTT. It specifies CASSTGGNQPQHF.

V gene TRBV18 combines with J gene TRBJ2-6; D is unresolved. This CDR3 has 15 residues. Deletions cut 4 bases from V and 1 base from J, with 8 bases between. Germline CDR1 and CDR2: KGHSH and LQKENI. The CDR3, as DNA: TGTGCCAGCTCACTATCTATGTCTGGGGCCAACGTCCTGACTTTC. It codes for CASSLSMSGANVLTF.

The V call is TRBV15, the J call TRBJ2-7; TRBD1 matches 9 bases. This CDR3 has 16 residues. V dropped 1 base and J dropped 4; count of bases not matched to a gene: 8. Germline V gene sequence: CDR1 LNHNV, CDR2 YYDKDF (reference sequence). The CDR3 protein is CATSRVLGQGRYEQYF. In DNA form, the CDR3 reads TGTGCCACCAGCAGAGTTCTAGGACAGGGGAGATACGAGCAGTACTTC.

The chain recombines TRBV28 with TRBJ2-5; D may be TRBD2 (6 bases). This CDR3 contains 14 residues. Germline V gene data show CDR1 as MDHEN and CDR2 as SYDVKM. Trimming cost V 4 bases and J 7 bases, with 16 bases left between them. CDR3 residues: CASSYPGRRGTQYF. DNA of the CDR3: TGTGCCAGCAGTTACCCCGGCAGGCGGGGGACCCAGTACTTC.

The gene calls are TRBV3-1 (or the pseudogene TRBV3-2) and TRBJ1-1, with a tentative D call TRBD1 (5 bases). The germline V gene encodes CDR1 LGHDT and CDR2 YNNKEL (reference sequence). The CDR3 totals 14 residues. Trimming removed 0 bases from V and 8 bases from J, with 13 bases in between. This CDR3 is CASSQEVWGGEAFF. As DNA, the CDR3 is TGTGCCAGCAGCCAAGAAGTGTGGGGGGGGGAAGCTTTCTTT.